Following are 26 T cell receptor beta chains from one sample sequenced in a study of blood T cell repertoires in COVID-19. Clones were sequenced by immunoSEQ multiplex PCR, and TCRdb holds only the in-frame ones, with some missing. Of some 670,000 clones in the sample, around 90% were seen once. The sequenced sample was peripheral blood. These receptor sequences come from a woman between 18 and 30 years old with acute or convalescent COVID-19.

The rearrangement uses TRBV4-3 and TRBJ2-7; D gene ambiguous. Germline V gene sequence: CDR1 LGHNA, CDR2 YSLEER. V lost 2 bases to trimming and J lost 1 base, with 18 bases between them. The CDR3 is made up of 17 amino acids. CDR3 coding DNA: TGCGCCAGCAGCCAAACCTTTGACACGTTCCTTTCCTACGAGCAGTACTTC. Translating it yields CASSQTFDTFLSYEQYF.

The rearrangement uses TRBV19 and TRBJ2-2, with 9 bases matching TRBD1. Germline V gene sequence: CDR1 LNHDA, CDR2 SQIVND (reference sequence). V was pared by 6 bases and J by 6 bases, with 5 bases of the junction left unmatched. The CDR3 totals 14 residues. Here the CDR3 reads CASRWDRAAGELFF. CDR3 DNA sequence: TGTGCCAGTAGATGGGACAGGGCGGCCGGGGAGCTGTTTTTT.

The genes are TRBV2 and TRBJ1-5; D remains unclear. The V and J ends lost 2 bases and 9 bases respectively, with 14 bases between them. The CDR3 extends over 14 amino acids. In germline, CDR1 is SNHLY, CDR2 FYNNEI. CDR3 residues: CASSETERGTPQHF. DNA of the CDR3: TGTGCCAGCAGTGAAACGGAGCGCGGTACGCCCCAGCATTTT. Drawing the rest from reference TRBV2 and TRBJ1-5, the complete variable domain is EPEVTQTPSHQVTQMGQEVILRCVPISNHLYFYWYRQILGQKVEFLVSFYNNEISEKSEIFDDQFSVERPDGSNFTLKIRSTKLEDSAMYFCASSETERGTPQHFGDGTRLSIL.

This clone appeared once. The V gene is TRBV7-3, the J gene TRBJ1-1; 10 bases fit TRBD1. The germline V gene has CDR1 SGHTA and CDR2 FQGTGA. This CDR3 has 15 residues. J gave up 3 bases and V 5 bases, and 6 bases lay outside the gene matches. This CDR3 is CASSNGQGGYTEAFF. The CDR3 nucleotides are TGTGCCAGCAGCAACGGACAGGGGGGATACACTGAAGCTTTCTTT.

This sequence joins TRBV28 and TRBJ2-7; D may be TRBD1 (5 bases). This CDR3 spans 13 amino acids. V lost 2 bases and J lost 3, with 8 bases in between. Germline-derived CDR1 and CDR2 are MDHEN and SYDVKM. CDR3 loop: CASSLATGYEQYF. The CDR3 region has the DNA TGTGCCAGCAGTTTAGCCACAGGCTACGAGCAGTACTTC.

V and J are TRBV7-6 and TRBJ2-1; D is unclear. This CDR3 region has 15 residues. Germline V gives CDR1 SGHVS, CDR2 FNYEAQ. V dropped 5 bases and J dropped 0 bases, with 11 bases sitting between them. CDR3 residues: CASSLSGGSYNEQFF. CDR3 DNA sequence: TGTGCCAGCAGCCTCTCCGGTGGCTCCTACAATGAGCAGTTCTTC.

V usage is TRBV6-2 or TRBV6-3 and J usage is TRBJ2-3; tentatively, D is TRBD2 (5 bases). There are 14 residues in the CDR3. Germline loops: CDR1 MNHEY, CDR2 SVGEGT. V lost 5 bases and J 5 bases, leaving 14 bases between the germline ends. The CDR3 bases are TGTGCCAGCAGTCCATCACTAGGCGGAGATACGCAGTATTTT. It translates to CASSPSLGGDTQYF.

V and J are TRBV7-9 and TRBJ1-6; 8 bases agree with TRBD1. This CDR3 is built from 13 residues. Germline-derived CDR1 and CDR2 are SEHNR and FQNEAQ (reference sequence). Unmatched junction bases numbered 6, after V lost 10 bases and J lost 7 bases. CDR3 bases: TGTGCCAACGGACAGGGACTAAATTCACCCCTCCACTTT. Amino acids: CANGQGLNSPLHF.

The chain carries TRBV2 and TRBJ2-4; D is ambiguous. V was clipped by 1 base and J by 3 bases, with 7 bases between them. Germline CDR1 reads SNHLY; CDR2 reads FYNNEI. The CDR3 consists of 14 residues. As DNA, the CDR3 is TGTGCCAGCAGTGAAGGTTCAGGCAAAAACATTCAGTACTTC. It is translated as CASSEGSGKNIQYF.

The chain is built from TRBV27 and TRBJ1-2; D may be TRBD1 (5 bases). Trimming pared 3 bases from V and 8 bases from J, leaving 13 bases between. Germline lookup yields CDR1 MNHEY and CDR2 SMNVEV (reference sequence). The CDR3 totals 13 residues. CDR3 loop: CASSFSQGGGYTF. CDR3 in DNA: TGTGCCAGCAGTTTCTCGCAGGGCGGAGGCTACACCTTC.

The V and J genes are TRBV9 and TRBJ1-4, with D perhaps matching TRBD1 (5 bases). The CDR3 has 16 residues. Germline V gene sequence: CDR1 SGDLS, CDR2 YYNGEE. V was cut by 4 bases and J by 8 bases, with 21 bases left in between. CDR3 sequence (DNA): TGTGCCAGCAGCATTGAGGACACCCCTTTGGTAGAAAAACTGTTTTTT. Its protein is CASSIEDTPLVEKLFF.

The chain links TRBV6-1 to TRBJ2-1; D gene ambiguous. Trimming took 3 bases from V and 9 from J, leaving 9 bases between them. From germline, CDR1 is MNHNS and CDR2 SASEGT. The length of the CDR3 is 12 residues. As DNA, the CDR3 is TGTGCCAGCAGTGATGGCTCGGGTGAGCAGTTCTTC. It yields the protein CASSDGSGEQFF.

The V and J genes are TRBV6-5 and TRBJ1-2; 7 bases align to TRBD1. V lost 0 bases and J lost 2; bases outside the gene matches: 6. This CDR3 comprises 16 residues. CDR1 and CDR2 (germline): MNHEY, SVGAGI. Here the CDR3 reads CASSYSKTGRNYGYTF. Here the CDR3 DNA reads TGTGCCAGCAGTTACTCGAAGACAGGGCGAAACTATGGCTACACCTTC.

The chain joins TRBV5-3 to TRBJ1-5; perhaps TRBD1 as D (5 bases). TRBV5-3 is identified as an open reading frame with a role that is uncertain. The germline V and J ends were trimmed by 5 bases and 7 bases, with 16 bases remaining between them. CDR3 length: 14 amino acids. Here the CDR3 reads CARRPGPGGQPQHF. The CDR3 DNA is TGTGCCAGAAGGCCGGGGCCCGGAGGGCAGCCCCAGCATTTT.

A few counts support this clone. The chain carries TRBV2 and TRBJ1-1; D remains ambiguous. Germline CDR1 is SNHLY and CDR2 is FYNNEI. Deletions cut 0 bases from V and 8 bases from J, with 7 bases between. This CDR3 has 12 residues. The CDR3 here is CASSEALIEAFF. The DNA for the CDR3 is TGTGCCAGCAGTGAAGCGCTAATAGAAGCTTTCTTT.

This clone was observed a few times. One end of the junction fails to match germline, which may point to a read error. J is TRBJ1-2 and V is TRBV6-5; 8 bases fit TRBD1. The CDR3 consists of 14 residues. Germline V lookup: CDR1 MNHEY, CDR2 SVGAGI. The CDR3 sequence: CASSYSMGAGGSTF. DNA for the CDR3: TGTGCCAGCAGTTACTCGATGGGGGCAGGGGGCTCCACCTTC.

J is TRBJ1-2 and V is TRBV2; D is possibly TRBD1 (5 bases). Trimming left V 8 bases short and J 3 bases short, with 19 bases between. In germline, CDR1 is SNHLY, CDR2 FYNNEI. This CDR3 has 15 amino acids. DNA of the CDR3: TGTGCCAGCTCAGGCCAGGACAATACTCACTATGGCTACACCTTC. Protein sequence: CASSGQDNTHYGYTF.

V and J are TRBV5-8 and TRBJ1-6, with 11 bases fitting TRBD1. J lost 1 base, V lost 4 bases, and 1 base had no gene match. The CDR3 length is 16 residues. Germline CDR1 SGHTS, CDR2 YDEGEE. The CDR3 DNA reads TGTGCCAGCAGCCGGGACAGGGGGTCCTATAATTCACCCCTCCACTTT. As protein: CASSRDRGSYNSPLHF.

V usage is TRBV27 and J usage is TRBJ2-3; TRBD1 matches 9 bases. Germline assignment: CDR1 MNHEY and CDR2 SMNVEV (reference sequence). The trim removed 8 bases at V and 2 bases at J, leaving 11 bases unmatched. This CDR3 contains 16 residues. In DNA form, the CDR3 reads TGTGCCAGCTCCTGGAAAGGACAGGGGATCACAGATACGCAGTATTTT. Its protein is CASSWKGQGITDTQYF.

V usage is TRBV10-1 and J usage is TRBJ1-4; 9 nucleotides align to TRBD1. The V segment lost 5 bases and the J segment 3 bases; nucleotides outside the gene matches: 13. The CDR3 length is 18 residues. Germline CDR1 and CDR2: WNHNN and SYGVQD (reference sequence). CDR3 residues: CASSLDRGEWCANEKLFF. CDR3 in DNA: TGCGCCAGCAGTCTGGACAGGGGAGAGTGGTGTGCTAATGAAAAACTGTTTTTT.

This chain uses TRBV12-3 or TRBV12-4 with TRBJ2-1; TRBD2 matches 7 bases. Germline trimming cut 4 bases from V and 12 bases from J; bases unmatched to any gene: 3. The CDR3 loop spans 11 amino acids. CDR3: CASSWGGGQFF. CDR3 coding DNA: TGTGCCAGCAGTTGGGGCGGGGGGCAGTTCTTC.

The chain employs TRBV12-5 and TRBJ1-1; a weak D match, TRBD1 (5 bases). Germline values: CDR1 LGHNT, CDR2 FRNRAP. Trimming cost V 3 bases and J 7 bases, with 12 bases left between them. This CDR3 spans 13 amino acids. The CDR3 spells CASGFSGGDEAFF. The CDR3 nucleotides are TGTGCTAGTGGTTTTTCCGGGGGGGATGAAGCTTTCTTT.

This rearrangement joins TRBV11-2 to TRBJ2-2; D remains unclear. The germline V and J ends were trimmed by 6 bases and 2 bases, with 13 bases remaining between them. The CDR3 runs 15 residues. Germline V gene data show CDR1 as SGHAT and CDR2 as FQNNGV. CDR3 loop: CASRPQNLNTGELFF. DNA for the CDR3: TGTGCCAGCAGGCCTCAGAACCTTAACACCGGGGAGCTGTTTTTT.

The chain links TRBV29-1 to TRBJ2-7, with a possible D match to TRBD2 (6 bases). Trimming stripped 7 bases from V and 7 bases from J, with 20 bases between. The CDR3 is 13 amino acids. The germline CDR1 and CDR2 sequences are SQVTM and ANQGSEA. This CDR3 reads CSARDSSAYEQYF. CDR3 nucleotides: TGCAGCGCACGGGACTCATCCGCATATGAGCAGTACTTC.

The chain recombines TRBV18 with TRBJ1-1, with 7 bases lining up with TRBD1. Trimming took 3 bases from V and 0 from J; bases not matched to a gene: 4. Germline V gives CDR1 KGHSH, CDR2 LQKENI. The CDR3 is 15 residues long. The CDR3 DNA reads TGTGCCAGCTCACCGCAGGGACAGTTGAACACTGAAGCTTTCTTT. Translating it yields CASSPQGQLNTEAFF.

V is TRBV25-1 and J is TRBJ1-5, with D possibly matching TRBD1 (5 bases). Germline V gene lookup returns CDR1 MGHDK and CDR2 SYGVNS. V lost 5 bases and J lost 0, with 11 bases in between. The CDR3 spans 15 residues. CDR3 bases: TGTGCCAGCAGTAAAACAGGCTTTAGCAATCAGCCCCAGCATTTT. This encodes CASSKTGFSNQPQHF.